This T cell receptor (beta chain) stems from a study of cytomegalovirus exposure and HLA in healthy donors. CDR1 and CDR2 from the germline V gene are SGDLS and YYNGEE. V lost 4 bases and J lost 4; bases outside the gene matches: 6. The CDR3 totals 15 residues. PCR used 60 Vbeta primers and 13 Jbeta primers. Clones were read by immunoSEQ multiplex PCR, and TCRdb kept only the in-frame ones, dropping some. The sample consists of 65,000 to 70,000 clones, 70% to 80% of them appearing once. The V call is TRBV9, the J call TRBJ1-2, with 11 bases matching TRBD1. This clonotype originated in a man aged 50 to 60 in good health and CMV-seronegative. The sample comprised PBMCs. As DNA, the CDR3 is TGTGCCAGCAGCCCTAGGACAGGGGGCGGCTATGGCTACACCTTC. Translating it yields CASSPRTGGGYGYTF.